Each of the 18 T cell receptor beta chains below was sequenced from the same sample in a study of blood T cell repertoires in COVID-19. Method: immunoSEQ multiplex PCR; TCRdb's copy keeps in-frame clones and lacks some. This table holds 200,000 to 250,000 clones, roughly 85% found once. Sample: peripheral blood. These receptors all come from a woman between 65 and 79 years old with COVID-19, enrolled during active disease.

The chain uses TRBV5-1 and TRBJ2-7; possible D gene TRBD1, 6 bases. The CDR3 loop spans 13 amino acids. With 6 bases removed from V and 4 bases from J, the gap between germline ends came to 14 bases. In germline, CDR1 is SGHRS, CDR2 YFSETQ. In nucleotides, the CDR3 is TGCGCCAGCATGGCCGGCAGGGGTTACGAGCAGTACTTC. It is translated as CASMAGRGYEQYF. The complete variable domain, with remaining parts taken from reference TRBV5-1 and TRBJ2-7, reads KAGVTQTPRYLIKTRGQQVTLSCSPISGHRSVSWYQQTPGQGLQFLFEYFSETQRNKGNFPGRFSGRQFSNSRSEMNVSTLELGDSALYLCASMAGRGYEQYFGPGTRLTVT.

This chain connects TRBV20-1 to TRBJ1-1; a weak D match, TRBD1 (5 bases). V lost 3 bases to trimming and J lost 3 bases, with 11 bases between them. The CDR3 sequence is 13 residues long. The germline gives CDR1 DFQATT, CDR2 SNEGSKA (reference sequence). CDR3: CSASRGRDTEAFF. The CDR3 region has the DNA TGCAGTGCTAGTCGGGGGAGGGACACTGAAGCTTTCTTT.

The CDR3 coding sequence is TGTGCCAGTAGTATAGCAGGTTTTAGTGAAGCTTTCTTT. It encodes CASSIAGFSEAFF. The chain uses TRBV19 and TRBJ1-1; unclear D gene. CDR1 and CDR2 from the germline V gene are LNHDA and SQIVND (reference sequence). The V gene lost 1 base and the J gene lost 7 bases, with 10 bases spanning the gap. The CDR3 is 13 residues long.

The sample holds one count of this clone. The genes are TRBV12-5 and TRBJ2-2, with TRBD2 matching 7 bases. CDR1 and CDR2 from the germline V gene are LGHNT and FRNRAP. The CDR3 covers 15 residues. V was pared by 7 bases and J by 1 base, with 6 bases of the junction left unmatched. For the CDR3, the DNA is TGTGCTAGTGCCCCGCGCGGGGGGAACACCGGGGAGCTGTTTTTT. Protein: CASAPRGGNTGELFF.

This chain uses TRBV4-3 with TRBJ2-2; no firm D call. Germline CDR1 LGHNA, CDR2 YSLEER. V lost 4 bases and J 2 bases, leaving 11 bases between the germline ends. This CDR3 is 15 amino acids long. CDR3 sequence: CASSRQRFNTGELFF. CDR3 DNA sequence: TGCGCCAGCAGCCGGCAGAGGTTCAACACCGGGGAGCTGTTTTTT.

On this clone: Compared with germline, one end of the junction differs, possibly owing to a read error. The chain uses TRBV7-7 and TRBJ2-5; possible D gene TRBD2, 7 bases. The length of the CDR3 is 15 residues. Germline CDR1 is SSHAT and CDR2 is FNYEAQ (reference sequence). The DNA of the CDR3 is TGTGCTAGCAGCTTAGACGGGGGGCCACAAGAGACCCAGTACTTC. Translating gives CASSLDGGPQETQYF.

The genes are TRBV13 and TRBJ1-1; D perhaps matches TRBD1 (5 bases). The CDR3 consists of 12 residues. In germline, CDR1 is PRHDT, CDR2 FYEKMQ (reference sequence). V was trimmed by 5 bases and J by 6 bases, leaving 10 bases between them. The CDR3 sequence: CASSARTSEAFF. CDR3 coding DNA: TGTGCCAGCAGCGCTCGGACATCTGAAGCTTTCTTT.

V usage is TRBV6-2 or TRBV6-3 and J usage is TRBJ2-1; TRBD2 matches 11 bases. The J segment lost 4 bases and the V segment lost 2 bases, leaving 1 base of the junction unmatched. Germline lookup yields CDR1 MNHEY and CDR2 SVGEGT. The CDR3 contains 15 residues. The CDR3 coding sequence is TGTGCCAGCAGTTACCGGACTAGCGGGTACAATGAGCAGTTCTTC. This sequence encodes CASSYRTSGYNEQFF.

This chain connects TRBV2 to TRBJ2-5, with unresolved D. CDR3 length: 14 residues. From germline, CDR1 is SNHLY and CDR2 FYNNEI. The V and J ends lost 4 bases and 5 bases respectively, with 14 bases between them. The CDR3: CASSGPRVRETQYF. The CDR3 DNA is TGTGCCAGCAGTGGCCCCCGTGTCCGGGAGACCCAGTACTTC. The entire variable domain, with the rest obtained from reference TRBV2 and TRBJ2-5, is as follows: EPEVTQTPSHQVTQMGQEVILRCVPISNHLYFYWYRQILGQKVEFLVSFYNNEISEKSEIFDDQFSVERPDGSNFTLKIRSTKLEDSAMYFCASSGPRVRETQYFGPGTRLLVL.

This clone appeared a single time. The rearrangement joins TRBV18 to TRBJ1-4, with D possibly being TRBD1 (6 bases). V shed 6 bases and J shed 5 bases, with 16 bases lying between them. The CDR3 consists of 15 residues. Germline V gene sequence: CDR1 KGHSH, CDR2 LQKENI. The CDR3 DNA sequence: TGTGCCAGCTCCGCCTTGGGGGGGCAGAATGAAAAACTGTTTTTT. It encodes CASSALGGQNEKLFF.

J is TRBJ1-1 and V is TRBV7-2; 8 bases align to TRBD1. Trimming took 6 bases from V and 1 from J; bases not matched to a gene: 7. CDR3 length: 15 residues. Germline CDR1 is SGHTA and CDR2 is FQGNSA. The CDR3 sequence: CASSSGQVANTEAFF. The CDR3 bases are TGTGCCAGCAGTTCGGGACAGGTGGCGAACACTGAAGCTTTCTTT.

The chain combines TRBV7-2 with TRBJ2-1; TRBD1 aligns across 11 bases. J gave up 7 bases and V 5 bases, and 13 bases lay outside the gene matches. Germline loops: CDR1 SGHTA, CDR2 FQGNSA. This CDR3 region has 17 residues. CDR3 sequence reads: CASSPPGGTGGRNEQFF. The CDR3 DNA sequence: TGTGCCAGCAGCCCCCCCGGAGGGACAGGGGGAAGGAATGAGCAGTTCTTC.

The V call is TRBV27, the J call TRBJ1-3; TRBD1 is a possible D gene (6 bases). Germline V gene data show CDR1 as MNHEY and CDR2 as SMNVEV (reference sequence). V lost 5 bases and J 2 bases, leaving 13 bases between the germline ends. The CDR3 sequence is 15 residues long. The CDR3 sequence: CASSVATGPGNTIYF. The CDR3 DNA sequence: TGTGCCAGCAGTGTCGCCACAGGGCCTGGAAACACCATATATTTT.

The chain employs TRBV11-2 and TRBJ1-1, with TRBD1 matching 8 bases. The length of the CDR3 is 15 residues. V was pared by 5 bases and J by 3 bases, with 8 bases of the junction left unmatched. The germline V gene has CDR1 SGHAT and CDR2 FQNNGV. CDR3 coding DNA: TGTGCCAGCAGCCCGATGACAGGGGCCTACACTGAAGCTTTCTTT. It yields the protein CASSPMTGAYTEAFF.

The V gene is TRBV12-5, the J gene TRBJ1-1; D is perhaps TRBD1 (5 bases). The length of the CDR3 is 16 residues. Per the germline V gene, CDR1 is LGHNT and CDR2 is FRNRAP. Trimming pared 3 bases from V and 0 bases from J, leaving 14 bases between. CDR3 nucleotide sequence: TGTGCTAGTGGTTTTGGGTCAGGGCCCATGAACACTGAAGCTTTCTTT. It specifies CASGFGSGPMNTEAFF.

To note about this clone: The junction and the germline gene differ at one end; a read error may be behind it. The V call is TRBV9, the J call TRBJ2-1; D gene unclear. The CDR3 has 13 amino acids. Germline values: CDR1 SGDLS, CDR2 YYNGEE. CDR3: CASSVESWNEQFF. The CDR3 region has the DNA TGTGCCAGCAGTGTAGAGAGCTGGAATGAGCAGTTCTTC.

The chain links TRBV15 to TRBJ2-5, with D perhaps TRBD2 (7 bases). Trimming removed 3 bases from V and 5 bases from J, with 16 bases in between. Per the germline V gene, CDR1 is LNHNV and CDR2 is YYDKDF (reference sequence). The CDR3 totals 15 residues. CDR3 in amino acids: CATSRTSGGGETQYF. CDR3 DNA: TGTGCCACCAGCAGGACCTCGGGGGGCGGCGAGACCCAGTACTTC.

V gene TRBV24-1 combines with J gene TRBJ1-1; 7 bases are a match to TRBD1. Per the germline V gene, CDR1 is KGHDR and CDR2 is SFDVKD. V trimming: 9 bases; J trimming: 1 base; junction bases outside the gene matches: 1. The CDR3 sequence is 12 residues long. CDR3 DNA sequence: TGTGCCACCGGGGACAGGAACACTGAAGCTTTCTTT. Encoded protein: CATGDRNTEAFF.